This TCR beta chain appears in the sequencing data of a study of T cell responses to AZD1222 COVID-19 vaccine. Clones were read by immunoSEQ multiplex PCR, and TCRdb kept only the in-frame ones, dropping some. The data show under 120,000 clones, about 92% seen once. Study outcomes and limitations: It was only a handful of AZD1222 recipients who were seropositive at baseline.

The ends were cut back, 1 base at V and 3 bases at J, with 13 bases in the middle. This CDR3 spans 16 amino acids. From germline, CDR1 is LGHNA and CDR2 YSLEER. Comment on this clone: Its antigen is currently unknown.

This clonotype was obtained from an adult in good health. The chain combines TRBV4-3 with TRBJ1-3, with D unclear. The sample was peripheral blood, taken on day 0 of AZD1222 vaccination. The DNA of the CDR3 is TGCGCCAGCAGCCAAGTGGCAGACGGGTTTGGAAACACCATATATTTT. Translation gives CASSQVADGFGNTIYF.